The 29 T cell receptor beta chains below all came from one sample that was sequenced in a study of vaccination and CD4 T cells after COVID-19. Treatment specified: roughly 11-day PBMC culture with coronavirus spike peptide pools or control peptides (ViraFEST assay). These receptors lack a known antigen. Cultured CD4+ T cell DNA underwent sequencing with the Oncomine TCR Beta short-read assay. MiXCR was run by TCRdb on the PCR reads, yielding one entry per CDR3 protein. The data hold 25,000 to 30,000 distinct CDR3 sequences, with around 50% observed a single time. Sample: CD4+ T cells from blood, cultured in vitro, taken before SARS-CoV-2 vaccination. The receptors here all came from a human donor who received a COVID-19 vaccine.

V usage is TRBV6-1 and J usage is TRBJ1-2, with a weak D call TRBD1 (6 bases). From germline, CDR1 is MNHNS and CDR2 SASEGT. V was pared by 3 bases and J by 4 bases, with 9 bases between. The CDR3 sequence is 13 residues long. CDR3 in amino acids: CASSDRGAYGYTF. As DNA, the CDR3 is TGTGCCAGCAGTGACCGGGGGGCCTATGGCTACACCTTC.

The chain employs TRBV12-3 or TRBV12-4 and TRBJ2-7, with D tentatively TRBD1 or TRBD2 (6 bases each). The length of the CDR3 is 12 residues. V lost 7 bases, J lost 6 bases, and 13 bases lay in between. CDR3 in amino acids: CASNKGGGEQYF. The CDR3 nucleotides are TGTGCCAGCAACAAGGGGGGTGGCGAGCAGTACTTC.

In its sample, this clonotype was seen a few times. This chain links TRBV23-1 with TRBJ1-2; no firm D call. TRBV23-1 is classed as an ORF, of uncertain function. The V and J ends lost 7 bases and 5 bases respectively, with 23 bases between them. The CDR3 runs to 16 residues. The CDR3 coding sequence is TGCGCCAGCATTCCCGATTTGTCCCTATCATGTTATGGCTACACCTTC. This encodes CASIPDLSLSCYGYTF.

This clonotype has more than one count but fewer than ten. This chain joins TRBV2 and TRBJ2-6; D gene ambiguous. Per the germline V gene, CDR1 is SNHLY and CDR2 is FYNNEI. V was shortened by 7 bases and J by 2 bases, with 3 bases between the two germline ends. The CDR3 consists of 12 residues. DNA for the CDR3: TGTGCCAGCAATCCTGGGGCCAACGTCCTGACTTTC. This translates into CASNPGANVLTF.

The DNA for the CDR3 is TGCAGTGCTAGTTCACTGAGCGGGGGTGCCTACGAGCAGTACTTC. Translated, it gives CSASSLSGGAYEQYF. V gene TRBV20-1 combines with J gene TRBJ2-7; 8 bases align to TRBD2. CDR1 is DFQATT and CDR2 is SNEGSKA in the germline V gene (reference sequence). The length of the CDR3 is 15 residues. V gave up 3 bases and J gave up 2 bases; unmatched junction bases: 9.

The chain is built from TRBV20-1 and TRBJ1-2, with D unclear. The CDR3 loop spans 11 amino acids. Germline lookup yields CDR1 DFQATT and CDR2 SNEGSKA (reference sequence). The V gene lost 3 bases and the J gene lost 10 bases, with 12 bases spanning the gap. The CDR3 nucleotides read TGCAGTGCTAGTAAGAAGGTTTTCTACACCTTC. Amino acids: CSASKKVFYTF.

The genes are TRBV28 and TRBJ1-1, with 9 bases identical to TRBD1. Germline CDR1 MDHEN, CDR2 SYDVKM. CDR3 length equals 18 residues. V lost 0 bases, J lost 1 base, and 9 bases stayed unmatched. This CDR3 reads CASSLWEGTGIPNTEAFF. CDR3 DNA: TGTGCCAGCAGTTTATGGGAAGGGACAGGGATTCCGAACACTGAAGCTTTCTTT.

The chain is built from TRBV6-1 and TRBJ1-6; D perhaps matches TRBD1 (5 bases). The CDR3 covers 15 residues. Trimming took 5 bases from V and 9 from J, leaving 17 bases between them. Looked up from germline, CDR1 is MNHNS and CDR2 is SASEGT. For the CDR3, the DNA is TGTGCCAGCAGTAGCCCGGGACGGACATTTTCACCCCTCCACTTT. Amino acid sequence: CASSSPGRTFSPLHF.

This chain uses TRBV20-1 with TRBJ1-6; 7 bases agree with TRBD1. This CDR3 spans 15 amino acids. V shed 3 bases and J 7 bases; nucleotides not matched to a gene: 9. Germline CDR1 DFQATT, CDR2 SNEGSKA (reference sequence). The CDR3 loop reads CSASARGQENSPLHF. The CDR3 DNA reads TGCAGTGCTAGTGCCCGTGGACAGGAAAATTCACCCCTCCACTTT.

The rearrangement uses TRBV10-3 and TRBJ1-6, with no clear D. V was pared by 4 bases and J by 10 bases, with 14 bases between. Germline V gives CDR1 ENHRY, CDR2 SYGVKD. The CDR3 is 14 residues long. Here the CDR3 reads CAISVSGPPSPLHF. The CDR3 DNA follows: TGTGCCATCAGTGTTTCAGGCCCACCATCACCCCTCCACTTT.

This clonotype was picked up one time. This chain uses TRBV24-1 with TRBJ2-7; 8 bases are shared with TRBD1. Germline V gene lookup returns CDR1 KGHDR and CDR2 SFDVKD. The CDR3 is 13 amino acids. The V segment lost 6 bases and the J segment 5 bases; nucleotides outside the gene matches: 5. The CDR3 coding sequence is TGTGCCACCAGTTCGGAGGACAGGGACGAGCAGTACTTC. It yields the protein CATSSEDRDEQYF.

The V gene is TRBV20-1, the J gene TRBJ2-4, with TRBD2 as a possible D gene (5 bases). The CDR3 has 19 amino acids. Trimming stripped 3 bases from V and 2 bases from J, with 26 bases between. Germline CDR1 and CDR2: DFQATT and SNEGSKA (reference sequence). The CDR3 DNA follows: TGCAGTGCTAGCCGCGACTACCGGTTCATTCTCGGAACCAAAAACATTCAGTACTTC. Amino acid sequence: CSASRDYRFILGTKNIQYF.

The V and J genes are TRBV19 and TRBJ1-2; 7 nucleotides align to TRBD1. CDR3 length equals 17 residues. The V and J ends lost 5 bases and 5 bases, in that order; junction bases with no gene match: 17. Germline V lookup: CDR1 LNHDA, CDR2 SQIVND (reference sequence). CDR3 amino acids: CASSESRLSGGVYGYTF. DNA of the CDR3: TGTGCCAGTAGTGAGAGCCGTTTATCAGGGGGGGTGTATGGCTACACCTTC.

This clonotype turned up a few times. The chain uses TRBV14 and TRBJ2-6; D gene uncertain. V was shortened by 5 bases and J by 0 bases, with 11 bases between the two germline ends. Germline CDR1 reads SGHDN; CDR2 reads FVKESK. This CDR3 has 16 residues. The CDR3 nucleotides read TGTGCCAGCAGCGAAACGGGCTCCTCTGGGGCCAACGTCCTGACTTTC. Amino acid sequence: CASSETGSSGANVLTF.

The chain links TRBV2 to TRBJ1-1; tentative D call: TRBD1 (6 bases). CDR1 SNHLY and CDR2 FYNNEI come from the germline V gene. The length of the CDR3 is 14 residues. V lost 6 bases and J lost 5, with 16 bases in between. CDR3 DNA: TGTGCCAGCAGAGGTTTACAGGGAGGGACTGAAGCTTTCTTT. The encoded protein is CASRGLQGGTEAFF.

The chain has TRBV19 and TRBJ1-5; a weak D match, TRBD1 (5 bases). Germline V CDR1 and CDR2: LNHDA, SQIVND (reference sequence). V was cut by 5 bases and J by 5 bases, with 13 bases left in between. The CDR3 has 14 amino acids. The CDR3 spells CASSWRGSDQPQHF. The CDR3 nucleotides read TGTGCCAGTAGTTGGAGGGGATCAGATCAGCCCCAGCATTTT.

This chain joins TRBV11-2 and TRBJ2-5; D remains unclear. Germline CDR1 SGHAT, CDR2 FQNNGV. This CDR3 spans 15 amino acids. V lost 5 bases, J lost 7 bases, and 20 bases lay in between. The CDR3 DNA reads as TGTGCCAGCAGCCATCGTAGTACGGCAGAAAGGACCCAGTACTTC. This gives the protein CASSHRSTAERTQYF.

There are a few counts of this clonotype. The chain is built from TRBV24-1 and TRBJ1-4; no firm D call. Germline CDR1 is KGHDR and CDR2 is SFDVKD. Trimming took 3 bases from V and 8 from J, leaving 9 bases between them. The CDR3 sequence is 13 residues long. Here the CDR3 reads CATSDPGGEKLFF. CDR3 sequence (DNA): TGTGCCACCAGTGATCCGGGTGGGGAAAAACTGTTTTTT.

The CDR3 DNA follows: TGTGCCAGCAGCACAAGACAGGGGGCCTACGAGCAGTACTTC. Its translation: CASSTRQGAYEQYF. The gene calls are TRBV5-6 and TRBJ2-7; 9 nucleotides agree with TRBD1. J lost 2 bases, V lost 4 bases, and 4 bases had no gene match. The CDR3 loop spans 14 amino acids. Germline CDR1 reads SGHDT; CDR2 reads YYEEEE.

V is TRBV30 and J is TRBJ2-1; 12 bases map to TRBD2. The germline gives CDR1 GTSNPN, CDR2 SVGIG (reference sequence). Unmatched junction bases numbered 7, after V lost 2 bases and J lost 5 bases. CDR3 size: 16 residues. CDR3 DNA sequence: TGTGCCTGGAGTACGACTAGCGGGGGAGAACACAATGAGCAGTTCTTC. Encoded protein: CAWSTTSGGEHNEQFF. The full variable domain, its missing parts supplied by reference TRBV30 and TRBJ2-1, is SQTIHQWPATLVQPVGSPLSLECTVEGTSNPNLYWYRQAAGRGLQLLFYSVGIGQISSEVPQNLSASRPQDRQFILSSKKLLLSDSGFYLCAWSTTSGGEHNEQFFGPGTRLTVL.

J is TRBJ1-2 and V is TRBV6-1; no clear D gene. The CDR3 length is 15 residues. V lost 9 bases and J 0 bases, leaving 17 bases between the germline ends. Germline V CDR1 and CDR2: MNHNS, SASEGT. CDR3 DNA sequence: TGTGCCAGTATATGGACCGTTATTACTAACTATGGCTACACCTTC. This gives the protein CASIWTVITNYGYTF.

This rearrangement joins TRBV7-9 to TRBJ1-2, with D perhaps matching TRBD1 (5 bases). CDR1 is SEHNR, CDR2 FQNEAQ, per germline (reference sequence). The V gene lost 3 bases and the J gene lost 5 bases, with 13 bases spanning the gap. The CDR3 is 14 residues long. CDR3 loop: CASSFSTGGYGYTF. Here the CDR3 DNA reads TGTGCCAGCAGCTTTTCAACCGGGGGGTATGGCTACACCTTC.

V is TRBV7-8 and J is TRBJ2-3, with D possibly TRBD2 on 6 matching bases. Trimming took off 5 bases at V and 0 bases at J, with 15 bases between the two ends. The CDR3 sequence is 16 residues long. CDR1 and CDR2 from the germline V gene are SGHVS and FQNEAQ. CDR3 sequence (DNA): TGTGCCAGCAGCGCCGACGGGCTAGCGAGCACAGATACGCAGTATTTT. Translated: CASSADGLASTDTQYF.

The chain combines TRBV20-1 with TRBJ1-6; possible D gene TRBD1, 5 bases. This CDR3 has 12 residues. Germline V gene lookup returns CDR1 DFQATT and CDR2 SNEGSKA (reference sequence). Trimming shortened V by 6 bases and J by 8 bases, and 11 bases separated the two germline ends. This CDR3 reads CSAREGDSPLHF. In DNA form, the CDR3 reads TGCAGTGCCAGGGAAGGTGATTCACCCCTCCACTTT.

The chain carries TRBV5-4 and TRBJ2-5, with no clear D. The CDR3 has 15 residues. CDR1 is SGHNT, CDR2 YYREEE, per germline (reference sequence). V lost 4 bases, J lost 3 bases, and 16 bases lay in between. The CDR3 loop reads CASSEEVLREETQYF. CDR3 nucleotide sequence: TGTGCCAGCAGCGAAGAAGTACTTAGGGAAGAGACCCAGTACTTC.

The chain carries TRBV15 and TRBJ1-4; possible D gene TRBD1, 6 bases. Per the germline V gene, CDR1 is LNHNV and CDR2 is YYDKDF (reference sequence). The CDR3 consists of 14 residues. V was cut by 6 bases and J by 3 bases, with 11 bases left in between. The CDR3 nucleotides read TGTGCCACCAGAAGGGACACTGCTAATGAAAAACTGTTTTTT. It is translated as CATRRDTANEKLFF.

V gene TRBV6-7 combines with J gene TRBJ2-2; D gene uncertain. TRBV6-7 is recorded as an ORF, its role being uncertain. The length of the CDR3 is 13 residues. Deletions cut 0 bases from V and 1 base from J, with 0 bases between. CDR3 amino acids: CASSYSNTGELFF. For the CDR3, the DNA is TGTGCCAGCAGTTACTCGAACACCGGGGAGCTGTTTTTT.

This clonotype was recorded a few times. The V gene is TRBV12-3 or TRBV12-4, the J gene TRBJ2-3; 8 nucleotides match TRBD1. CDR3 length: 19 amino acids. V gave up 9 bases and J gave up 0 bases; unmatched junction bases: 20. The CDR3 sequence: CASPPQPFKQGVSTDTQYF. DNA of the CDR3: TGTGCCAGTCCGCCACAACCCTTTAAACAGGGGGTTAGCACAGATACGCAGTATTTT.

CDR3 loop: CASSELGGTGELFF. Here the CDR3 DNA reads TGTGCCAGCAGTGAACTCGGGGGCACCGGGGAGCTGTTTTTT. The chain is built from TRBV2 and TRBJ2-2, with a tentative D call TRBD2 (6 bases). Germline V gene lookup returns CDR1 SNHLY and CDR2 FYNNEI. The length of the CDR3 is 14 residues. V was pared by 2 bases and J by 4 bases, with 8 bases between.